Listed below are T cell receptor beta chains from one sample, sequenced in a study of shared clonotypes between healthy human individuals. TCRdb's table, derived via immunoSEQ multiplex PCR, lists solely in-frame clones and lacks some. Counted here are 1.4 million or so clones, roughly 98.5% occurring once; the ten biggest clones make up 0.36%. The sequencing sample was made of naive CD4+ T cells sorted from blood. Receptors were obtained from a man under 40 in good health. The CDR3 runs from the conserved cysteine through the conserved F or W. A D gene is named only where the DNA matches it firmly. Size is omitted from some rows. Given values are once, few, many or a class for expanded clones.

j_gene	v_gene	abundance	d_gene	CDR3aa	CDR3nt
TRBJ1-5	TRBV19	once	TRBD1	CASSFDREQPQHF	TGTGCCAGTAGTTTCGACAGGGAACAGCCCCAGCATTTT
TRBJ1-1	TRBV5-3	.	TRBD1	CARSTRTGNTEAFF	TGTGCCAGAAGCACTAGGACAGGGAACACTGAAGCTTTCTTT
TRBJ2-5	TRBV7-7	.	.	CASSPIGRQETQYF	TGTGCCAGCAGCCCCATAGGACGGCAAGAGACCCAGTACTTC
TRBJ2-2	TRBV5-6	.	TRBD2	CASSPGLAGGPNTGELFF	TGTGCCAGCAGCCCGGGACTAGCGGGAGGGCCAAACACCGGGGAGCTGTTTTTT
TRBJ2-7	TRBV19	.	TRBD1	CASSRTGGGGYEQYF	TGTGCCAGTAGTCGAACAGGGGGTGGAGGCTACGAGCAGTACTTC
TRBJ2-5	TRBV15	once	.	CATSRDGDSGSETQYF	TGTGCCACCAGCAGAGATGGTGACAGCGGATCGGAGACCCAGTACTTC
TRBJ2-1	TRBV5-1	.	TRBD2	CASSLTSGYYNEQFF	TGCGCCAGCAGCTTGACTAGCGGGTATTACAATGAGCAGTTCTTC
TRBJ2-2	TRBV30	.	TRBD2	CAWSRASGFNTGELFF	TGTGCCTGGAGTAGGGCTAGCGGGTTTAACACCGGGGAGCTGTTTTTT
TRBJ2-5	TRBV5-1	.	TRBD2	CASNPSGSVETQYF	TGCGCCAGCAACCCTAGCGGGAGTGTAGAGACCCAGTACTTC
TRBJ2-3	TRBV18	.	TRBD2	CASSLGLADRDTQYF	TGTGCCAGCTCACTGGGACTAGCGGACCGAGATACGCAGTATTTT
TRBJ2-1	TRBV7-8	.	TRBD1	CASSLDGDRYNEQFF	TGTGCCAGCAGCTTAGATGGGGACAGGTACAATGAGCAGTTCTTC
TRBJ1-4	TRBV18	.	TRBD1	CASSPNAGQGARNEKLFF	TGTGCCAGCTCACCAAACGCCGGACAGGGGGCCCGCAATGAAAAACTGTTTTTT
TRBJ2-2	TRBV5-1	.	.	CASSLPSKNPNTGELFF	TGCGCCAGCAGCTTGCCTTCCAAGAATCCGAACACCGGGGAGCTGTTTTTT
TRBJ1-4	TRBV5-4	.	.	CASSLGSGADEKLFF	TGTGCCAGCAGCCTGGGGTCGGGGGCTGATGAAAAACTGTTTTTT
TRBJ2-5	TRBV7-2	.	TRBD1	CASTRQGDETQYF	TGTGCCAGCACCCGACAGGGGGATGAGACCCAGTACTTC
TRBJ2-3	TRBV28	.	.	CASSSLLLGAPDTQYF	TGTGCCAGCAGTTCCCTTTTGTTGGGGGCACCAGATACGCAGTATTTT
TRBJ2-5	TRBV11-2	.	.	CASSLRWRGDQETQYF	TGTGCCAGCAGCTTAAGGTGGAGGGGGGATCAAGAGACCCAGTACTTC
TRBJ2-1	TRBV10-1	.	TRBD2	CASSSTSGRRNEQFF	TGCGCCAGCAGCTCTACTAGCGGGAGACGTAATGAGCAGTTCTTC
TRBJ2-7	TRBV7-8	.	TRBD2	CASSLGPSGSWYEQYF	TGTGCCAGCAGCTTAGGTCCTAGCGGGAGCTGGTACGAGCAGTACTTC
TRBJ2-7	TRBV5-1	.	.	CASSLDRAPYEQYF	TGCGCCAGCAGCTTGGACAGGGCACCCTACGAGCAGTACTTC
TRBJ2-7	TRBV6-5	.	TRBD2	CASSPRGTRLYEQYF	TGTGCCAGCAGTCCCCGAGGGACTAGACTCTACGAGCAGTACTTC
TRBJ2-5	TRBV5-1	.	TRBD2	CASSLSLAGTQETQYF	TGCGCCAGCAGCTTGTCTCTAGCGGGTACCCAAGAGACCCAGTACTTC
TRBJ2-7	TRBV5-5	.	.	CASSSILGGYEQYF	TGTGCCAGCAGCTCGATCTTGGGGGGCTACGAGCAGTACTTC
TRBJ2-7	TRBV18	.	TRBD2	CASSRTSPYEQYF	TGTGCCAGCTCACGGACTAGTCCCTACGAGCAGTACTTC
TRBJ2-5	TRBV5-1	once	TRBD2	CASSYVGLAGSETQYF	TGCGCCAGCAGCTACGTAGGACTAGCGGGATCGGAGACCCAGTACTTC
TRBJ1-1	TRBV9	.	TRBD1	CASSARDRENTEAFF	TGTGCCAGCAGCGCCCGGGACAGAGAGAACACTGAAGCTTTCTTT
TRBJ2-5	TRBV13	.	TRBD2	CASSLGLAGLQETQYF	TGTGCCAGCAGCTTAGGACTAGCGGGACTCCAAGAGACCCAGTACTTC
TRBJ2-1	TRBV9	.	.	CASSVVGGPPNEQFF	TGTGCCAGCAGCGTAGTAGGGGGTCCCCCCAATGAGCAGTTCTTC
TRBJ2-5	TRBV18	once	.	CASSPPGETQYF	TGTGCCAGCTCCCCCCCCGGGGAGACCCAGTACTTC
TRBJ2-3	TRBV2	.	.	CASNHLGTDTQYF	TGTGCCAGCAACCACTTAGGGACAGATACGCAGTATTTT
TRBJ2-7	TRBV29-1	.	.	CSVRDRITYEQYF	TGCAGCGTCCGCGACAGGATTACCTACGAGCAGTACTTC
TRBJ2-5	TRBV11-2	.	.	CASSLGAARETQYF	TGTGCCAGCAGCCTAGGCGCGGCGCGAGAGACCCAGTACTTC
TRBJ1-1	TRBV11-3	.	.	CASSPRDTNTEAFF	TGTGCCAGCAGCCCCCGGGACACCAACACTGAAGCTTTCTTT
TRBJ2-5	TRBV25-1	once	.	CASKVPDPNQYQETQYF	TGTGCCAGCAAGGTTCCCGACCCTAACCAGTACCAAGAGACCCAGTACTTC
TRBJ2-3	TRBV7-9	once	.	CASSLGGGAADTQYF	TGTGCCAGCAGCTTAGGAGGGGGAGCCGCAGATACGCAGTATTTT
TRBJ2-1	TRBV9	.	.	CASSVAMEGLYEQFF	TGTGCCAGCAGCGTAGCGATGGAGGGCCTTTATGAGCAGTTCTTC
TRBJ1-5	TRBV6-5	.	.	CASSNIGNQPQHF	TGTGCCAGCAGTAACATAGGCAATCAGCCCCAGCATTTT
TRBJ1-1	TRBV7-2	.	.	CASSFLLGTTRKTRVEAFF	TGTGCCAGCAGCTTTTTACTAGGGACAACCAGAAAAACCAGGGTAGAAGCTTTCTTT
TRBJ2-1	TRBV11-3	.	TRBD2	CASSSSGSYNEQFF	TGTGCCAGCAGCTCTAGCGGGAGTTACAATGAGCAGTTCTTC
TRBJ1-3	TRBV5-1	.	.	CASSLDPSGNTIYF	TGCGCCAGCAGCTTGGATCCCTCTGGAAACACCATATATTTT
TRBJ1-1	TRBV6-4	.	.	CASSDSRRGRGTEAFF	TGTGCCAGCAGTGATTCGAGACGGGGGAGAGGAACTGAAGCTTTCTTT
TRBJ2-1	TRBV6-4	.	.	CASTRDSSVAEQFF	TGTGCCAGCACTAGGGACTCCTCCGTGGCGGAGCAGTTCTTC
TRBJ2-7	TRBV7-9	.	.	CASSIPTTGPYEQYF	TGTGCCAGCAGCATTCCCACGACGGGCCCCTACGAGCAGTACTTC
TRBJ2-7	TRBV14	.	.	CASSQEYGGYHSYEQYF	TGTGCCAGCAGCCAAGAATACGGGGGTTATCACTCCTACGAGCAGTACTTC
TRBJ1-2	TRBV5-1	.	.	CASSLPGGDGYTF	TGCGCCAGCAGCTTGCCGGGGGGCGATGGCTACACCTTC
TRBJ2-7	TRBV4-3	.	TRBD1	CASSQGGTGSYEQYF	TGCGCCAGCAGCCAAGGGGGGACAGGATCCTACGAGCAGTACTTC
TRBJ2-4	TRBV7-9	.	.	CASSLVAGSDIQYF	TGTGCCAGCAGCTTAGTTGCCGGGAGTGACATTCAGTACTTC
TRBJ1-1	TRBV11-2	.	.	CASSLRWTTEAFF	TGTGCCAGCAGCTTAAGGTGGACCACTGAAGCTTTCTTT
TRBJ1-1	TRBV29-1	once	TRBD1	CSAGQGWRDTEAFF	TGCAGCGCAGGACAGGGTTGGCGGGACACTGAAGCTTTCTTT
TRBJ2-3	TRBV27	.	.	CASSLLSGSTDTQYF	TGTGCCAGCAGTCTTCTTAGCGGCTCCACAGATACGCAGTATTTT
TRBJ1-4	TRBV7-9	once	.	CASSQLNEKLFF	TGTGCCAGCAGCCAATTAAATGAAAAACTGTTTTTT
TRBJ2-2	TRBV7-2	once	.	CASSFDRANTGELFF	TGTGCCAGCAGCTTCGACAGAGCGAACACCGGGGAGCTGTTTTTT
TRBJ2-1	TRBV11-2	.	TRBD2	CASSGLGYNEQFF	TGTGCCAGCAGCGGACTAGGATACAATGAGCAGTTCTTC
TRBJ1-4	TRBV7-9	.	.	CASSSSDRVREKLFF	TGTGCCAGCAGCTCCTCGGATAGGGTTCGAGAAAAACTGTTTTTT
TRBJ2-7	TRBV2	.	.	CAGGLSYEQYF	TGTGCCGGAGGCCTCTCCTACGAGCAGTACTTC
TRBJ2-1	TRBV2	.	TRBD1	CASRQGGNEQFF	TGTGCCAGCAGACAGGGGGGCAATGAGCAGTTCTTC
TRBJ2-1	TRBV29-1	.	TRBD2	CSGLAGSDEQFF	TGCAGTGGACTAGCGGGATCGGATGAGCAGTTCTTC
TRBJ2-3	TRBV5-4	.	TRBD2	CASSSGTSGSGDTQYF	TGTGCCAGCAGCTCCGGGACTAGCGGGAGTGGGGATACGCAGTATTTT